This T cell receptor beta chain is drawn from a study of cytomegalovirus exposure and HLA in healthy donors. Findings and caveats of the study: In vitro work confirmed that a few CMV-associated chains recognize CMV antigens. Earlier analysis looked at TCR beta V segments, and most were productive about 90% or about 30% of the time.

Concerning this clone: Its antigen is undetermined.

Losses at the gene ends were 3 bases for V and 6 bases for J; bases not matched to a gene: 10. The CDR3 has 15 amino acids. Germline CDR1 SGDLS, CDR2 YYNGEE. The PCR contained 60 Vbeta and 13 Jbeta primers. In the study's own analysis: Unique TCR beta chains numbered 60 million to 100 million in a later analysis, with around 10 million shared. Profiled with immunoSEQ multiplex PCR; TCRdb holds only in-frame clones, not every one. Clone size and V and J calls were adopted from that table, with D and trimming inferred from the DNA. The sample has more than 140,000 clones; around 79% are singletons. What was sequenced was PBMCs. The receptor was isolated from a male donor in good health and CMV-seronegative. The gene calls are TRBV9 and TRBJ2-3; 7 bases are shared with TRBD1. The CDR3 reads CASSADGNRGDTQYF. The CDR3 DNA reads TGTGCCAGCAGCGCGGACGGAAACAGGGGCGATACGCAGTATTTT. The full variable domain, with the rest looked up from reference TRBV9 and TRBJ2-3, is DSGVTQTPKHLITATGQRVTLRCSPRSGDLSVYWYQQSLDQGLQFLIQYYNGEERAKGNILERFSAQQFPDLHSELNLSSLELGDSALYFCASSADGNRGDTQYFGPGTRLTVL.